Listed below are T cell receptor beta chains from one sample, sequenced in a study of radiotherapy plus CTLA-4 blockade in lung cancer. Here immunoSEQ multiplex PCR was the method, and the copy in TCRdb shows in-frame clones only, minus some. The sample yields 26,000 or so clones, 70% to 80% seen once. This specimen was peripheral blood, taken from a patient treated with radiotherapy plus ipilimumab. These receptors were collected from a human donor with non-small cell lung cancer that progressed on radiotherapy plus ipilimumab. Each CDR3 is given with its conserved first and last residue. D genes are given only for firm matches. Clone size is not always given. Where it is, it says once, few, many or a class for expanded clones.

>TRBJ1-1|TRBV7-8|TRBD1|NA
CASRLRTGGTEAFF
TGTGCCAGCAGGCTGAGGACAGGGGGCACTGAAGCTTTCTTT
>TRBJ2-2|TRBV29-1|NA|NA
CSVAANTGELFF
TGCAGCGTTGCTGCGAACACCGGGGAGCTGTTTTTT
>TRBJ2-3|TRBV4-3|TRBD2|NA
CASSQALAGHSTDTQYF
TGCGCCAGCAGCCAAGCTCTAGCGGGGCATAGCACAGATACGCAGTATTTT
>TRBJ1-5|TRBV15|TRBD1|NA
CATSPRYGEGANQPQHF
TGTGCCACCAGCCCGAGGTACGGGGAGGGGGCCAATCAGCCCCAGCATTTT
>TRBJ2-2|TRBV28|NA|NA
CASSFGVLTGELFF
TGTGCCAGCAGTTTTGGGGTACTCACCGGGGAGCTGTTTTTT
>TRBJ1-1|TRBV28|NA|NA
CASIHRSGQGSEAFF
TGTGCCAGCATTCACCGTTCCGGGCAGGGCAGTGAAGCTTTCTTT
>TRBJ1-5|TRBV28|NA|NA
CASSTLGVARNQPQHF
TGTGCCAGCAGTACCCTTGGGGTTGCGCGCAATCAGCCCCAGCATTTT
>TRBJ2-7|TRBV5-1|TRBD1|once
CASSSTGVLSYEQYF
TGCGCCAGCAGCTCCACAGGGGTGCTCTCCTACGAGCAGTACTTC
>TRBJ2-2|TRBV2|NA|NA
CASRDSHTGELFF
TGTGCCAGCAGAGACAGTCACACCGGGGAGCTGTTTTTT
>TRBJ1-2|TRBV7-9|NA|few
CASVGGADYGYTF
TGTGCCAGCGTCGGGGGCGCGGACTATGGCTACACCTTC
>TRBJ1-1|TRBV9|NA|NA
CASSVEGEAEAFF
TGTGCCAGCAGCGTAGAGGGCGAGGCTGAAGCTTTCTTT
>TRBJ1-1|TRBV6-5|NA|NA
CASSPFPITEAFF
TGTGCCAGCAGCCCCTTTCCTATCACTGAAGCTTTCTTT
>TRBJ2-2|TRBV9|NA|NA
CASSWGTVDTGELFF
TGTGCCAGCAGCTGGGGAACAGTGGACACCGGGGAGCTGTTTTTT
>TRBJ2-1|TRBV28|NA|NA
CASSLPVSSYNEQFF
TGTGCCAGCAGTTTACCAGTCAGCTCCTACAATGAGCAGTTCTTC
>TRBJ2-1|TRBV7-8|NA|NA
CASSLGGGMYNEQFF
TGTGCCAGCAGCTTAGGAGGCGGTATGTACAATGAGCAGTTCTTC
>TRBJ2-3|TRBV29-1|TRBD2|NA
CSVEGLAGGRSTDTQYF
TGCAGCGTTGAAGGACTAGCGGGGGGCCGTAGCACAGATACGCAGTATTTT
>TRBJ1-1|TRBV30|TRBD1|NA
CAWRGQGLWNTEAFF
TGTGCCTGGAGAGGACAGGGACTTTGGAACACTGAAGCTTTCTTT
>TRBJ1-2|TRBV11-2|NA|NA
CASSLVEVGYGYTF
TGTGCCAGCAGCTTAGTGGAGGTCGGCTATGGCTACACCTTC
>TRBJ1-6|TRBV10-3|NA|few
CAISESGGDHNSPLHF
TGTGCCATCAGTGAGTCGGGTGGGGACCATAATTCACCCCTCCACTTT
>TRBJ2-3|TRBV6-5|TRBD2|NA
CASTPTGGGTDTQYF
TGTGCCAGCACCCCAACGGGGGGGGGCACAGATACGCAGTATTTT
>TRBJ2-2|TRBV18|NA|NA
CASSPLTALNTGELFF
TGTGCCAGCTCACCTTTAACGGCATTGAACACCGGGGAGCTGTTTTTT
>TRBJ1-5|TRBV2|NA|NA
CASSEPRQPQHF
TGTGCCAGCAGTGAACCGAGACAGCCCCAGCATTTT
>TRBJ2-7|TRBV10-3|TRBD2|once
CATRTSGRPSSQHEQYF
TGTGCCACCCGGACTAGCGGGAGGCCCTCCTCCCAGCACGAGCAGTACTTC
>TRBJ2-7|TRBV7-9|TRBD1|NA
CASSWGDRDAYEQYF
TGTGCCAGCAGCTGGGGGGACAGGGACGCCTACGAGCAGTACTTC
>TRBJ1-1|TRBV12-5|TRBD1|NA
CASGFAQGGWTEAFF
TGTGCTAGTGGTTTCGCACAGGGGGGTTGGACTGAAGCTTTCTTT
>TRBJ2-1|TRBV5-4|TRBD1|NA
CASSLGSGTGPYNEQFF
TGTGCCAGCAGCTTGGGATCCGGGACAGGGCCTTACAATGAGCAGTTCTTC
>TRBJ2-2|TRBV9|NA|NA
CASSVGARNTGELFF
TGTGCCAGCAGCGTAGGGGCCAGGAACACCGGGGAGCTGTTTTTT
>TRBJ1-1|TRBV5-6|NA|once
CASSLVEGLRDDTEAFF
TGTGCCAGCAGCTTGGTGGAGGGTCTCAGGGACGACACTGAAGCTTTCTTT
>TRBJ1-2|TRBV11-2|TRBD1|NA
CASSLEDRGLYGYTF
TGTGCCAGCAGCTTAGAGGACAGGGGTCTTTATGGCTACACCTTC
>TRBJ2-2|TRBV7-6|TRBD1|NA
CAAQQGPGELFF
TGTGCCGCCCAACAGGGGCCCGGGGAGCTGTTTTTT
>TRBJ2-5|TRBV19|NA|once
CASSAGLTVTRETQYF
TGTGCCAGTAGTGCGGGACTTACCGTCACCCGGGAGACCCAGTACTTC
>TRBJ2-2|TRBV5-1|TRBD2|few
CASSASLAGVTGELFF
TGCGCCAGCAGCGCCTCTCTAGCGGGGGTCACCGGGGAGCTGTTTTTT
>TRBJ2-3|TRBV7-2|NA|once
CASSSGGAQYF
TGTGCCAGCAGCTCTGGTGGAGCGCAGTATTTT
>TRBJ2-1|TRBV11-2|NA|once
CASRREGQEYNEQFF
TGTGCCAGCAGAAGGGAGGGACAGGAGTACAATGAGCAGTTCTTC
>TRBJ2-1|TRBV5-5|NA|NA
CASSLGSGPYNEQFF
TGTGCCAGCAGCTTGGGGAGCGGGCCCTACAATGAGCAGTTCTTC
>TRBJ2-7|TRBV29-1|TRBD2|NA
CSVGGTYEQYF
TGCAGCGTGGGAGGGACCTACGAGCAGTACTTC
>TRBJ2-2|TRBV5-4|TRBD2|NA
CASSLGLAETGELFF
TGTGCCAGCAGCTTGGGACTAGCTGAGACCGGGGAGCTGTTTTTT
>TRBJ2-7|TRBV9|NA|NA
CASSVQGGPGGNYEQYF
TGTGCCAGCAGCGTACAAGGAGGGCCAGGTGGCAACTACGAGCAGTACTTC
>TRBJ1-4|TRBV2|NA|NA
CAISLGGPAFF
TGTGCCATCTCGTTGGGGGGCCCGGCGTTTTTT